This T cell receptor (beta chain) was retrieved from a study of T cell repertoires in cytomegalovirus infection. Germline-derived CDR1 and CDR2 are SEHNR and FQNEAQ (reference sequence). The V gene lost 2 bases and the J gene lost 5 bases, with 19 bases spanning the gap. The CDR3 is made up of 17 amino acids. TCRdb re-derived calls from the reads in MiXCR, one entry per CDR3 protein. The table includes about 180,000 distinct CDR3 sequences, approximately 15% detected once. The chain uses TRBV7-9 and TRBJ2-1; perhaps TRBD2 as D (5 bases). The clonotype was recovered from a human donor in good health (CMV status not recorded). Some clones in this sample may be carry-over from other donors' samples. Sequenced material: PBMCs. CDR3 loop: CASSLPIPRGTDNEQFF. The DNA of the CDR3 is TGTGCCAGCAGCTTACCTATTCCTCGGGGTACCGACAATGAGCAGTTCTTC.